A selection of T cell receptor beta chains follows, all from one sample in a study of T cell responses to AZD1222 COVID-19 vaccine. The repertoire was sequenced with immunoSEQ multiplex PCR; TCRdb's copy has only in-frame clones and lacks some. The table shows 120,000 to 150,000 clones, with about 94% occurring only once. The sequencing here drew on peripheral blood, taken 28 days after the second AZD1222 dose. The receptors derive from an adult who received the AZD1222 COVID-19 vaccine. The CDR3 runs from the conserved cysteine through the conserved F or W. D genes are given only for firm matches. Clone size is stated in some rows and not others, as once, few, many or a class when expanded.

abundance,j_gene,d_gene,v_gene,CDR3nt,CDR3aa
.,TRBJ2-5,.,TRBV25-1,TGTGCCAGCAGAAAAGAGACCCAGTACTTC,CASRKETQYF
.,TRBJ2-3,.,TRBV13,TGTGCCAGCAGCTTAGGGCACATGGATACGCAGTATTTT,CASSLGHMDTQYF
.,TRBJ1-1,TRBD1,TRBV28,TGTGCCAGCAGTGCTTTACAGGGGGCGATTTTTGATTCTGAAGCTTTCTTT,CASSALQGAIFDSEAFF
.,TRBJ2-3,TRBD1,TRBV5-1,TGCGCCAGCAGCCCCTTGGGACAGGCCGCGACCACGCAGTATTTT,CASSPLGQAATTQYF
.,TRBJ2-1,.,TRBV7-3,TGTGCCAGCAGCCTCAATCCCGGGGCGACCTACAATGAGCAGTTCTTC,CASSLNPGATYNEQFF
few,TRBJ1-2,TRBD1,TRBV19,TGTGCCAGTAGTGACAGGGGCTCCTATGGCTACACCTTC,CASSDRGSYGYTF
.,TRBJ1-2,TRBD1,TRBV7-8,TGTGCCAGCAGCCGAGACAGGGGGTTAGGCTACACCTTC,CASSRDRGLGYTF
.,TRBJ2-1,.,TRBV7-2,TGTGCCAGCAGCCCGTCTTTTACTTCCTACAATGAGCAGTTCTTC,CASSPSFTSYNEQFF
.,TRBJ2-3,TRBD2,TRBV5-8,TGTGCCAGCAGCTTGGGGACTAGCGGCACAGATACGCAGTATTTT,CASSLGTSGTDTQYF
.,TRBJ2-1,.,TRBV9,TGTGCCAGCAGCGTAGGTTCCTACAATGAGCAGTTCTTC,CASSVGSYNEQFF
.,TRBJ1-2,.,TRBV6-5,TGTGCCAGCGGGAATAGCGCAGGGATCTATGGCTACACCTTC,CASGNSAGIYGYTF
few,TRBJ1-2,.,TRBV12-3/TRBV12-4,TGTGCCAGCAGTTTCGGCAGCACCTATGGCTACACCTTC,CASSFGSTYGYTF
.,TRBJ2-5,.,TRBV10-3,TGTGCCATCAGGGGGGCCCCTCAAGAGACCCAGTACTTC,CAIRGAPQETQYF
once,TRBJ2-4,TRBD2,TRBV3-1/TRBV3-2,TGTGCCAGCAGCCAAGATCGAGAGACTGGGACTACCAACATTCAGTACTTC,CASSQDRETGTTNIQYF
.,TRBJ1-1,.,TRBV7-9,TGTGCCAGCAGCTTTATGAACACTGAAGCTTTCTTT,CASSFMNTEAFF
few,TRBJ1-1,.,TRBV18,TGTGCCAGCTCACCAGAGGGACAAGGTTCTTCCGCTTTCTTT,CASSPEGQGSSAFF
.,TRBJ1-5,.,TRBV6-5,TGTGCCAGCAGTTACTCGACGGGAGGGAATCAGCCCCAGCATTTT,CASSYSTGGNQPQHF
.,TRBJ2-7,.,TRBV7-2,TGTGCCAGCAGCTTAGGGCGGGTGGCAAGGGGATACGAGCAGTACTTC,CASSLGRVARGYEQYF
.,TRBJ2-3,TRBD2,TRBV5-1,TGCGCCAGCAGCTTGGCAGCGGGGGGTGCAGATACGCAGTATTTT,CASSLAAGGADTQYF
.,TRBJ2-1,TRBD2,TRBV2,TGTGCCAGCACGGTAGCGGGGGAGCAGTTCTTC,CASTVAGEQFF
.,TRBJ1-3,.,TRBV7-9,TGTGCCAGCAGCCCCTCCGGGCAGGGCTCTGGAAACACCATATATTTT,CASSPSGQGSGNTIYF
.,TRBJ1-2,.,TRBV5-1,TGCGCCAGCAGCTTAGAAGTCGAGGATGGCTACACCTTC,CASSLEVEDGYTF
.,TRBJ2-6,.,TRBV21-1,TGTGCCACAGAAAGGCTTGGGGCCAACGTCCTGACTTTC,CATERLGANVLTF
.,TRBJ1-2,TRBD1,TRBV12-5,TGTGCTAGTGGTTTTACAGGGGGACACTATGGCTACACCTTC,CASGFTGGHYGYTF
once,TRBJ1-5,TRBD1,TRBV6-5,TGTGCCAGCAGCCGCGGACAGGGGAGGCGGCCCCAGCATTTT,CASSRGQGRRPQHF
.,TRBJ2-2,.,TRBV28,TGTGCCAGCAGTTTAGGGCGGTACACCGGGGAGCTGTTTTTT,CASSLGRYTGELFF
.,TRBJ1-5,.,TRBV19,TGTGCCAGTAACCTAGGTGGCCAGCCCCAGCATTTT,CASNLGGQPQHF
.,TRBJ2-1,TRBD1,TRBV11-2,TGTGCCAGCAGCTCCCCGGGACAGGGGGCCTATGAGCAGTTCTTC,CASSSPGQGAYEQFF
.,TRBJ1-1,.,TRBV4-1,TGCGCCAGCAGCCAAGAGACCTGGGGAGGCAATCGAGCTTTCTTT,CASSQETWGGNRAFF
.,TRBJ2-2,.,TRBV7-9,TGTGCCAGCAGCCCGGGACAGAACACCGGGGAGCTGTTTTTT,CASSPGQNTGELFF
.,TRBJ1-6,TRBD1,TRBV5-4,TGTGCCAGCAGCCCCTCTCCTATACAGGGGAAGAATTCACCCCTCCACTTT,CASSPSPIQGKNSPLHF
.,TRBJ2-2,TRBD2,TRBV7-3,TGTGCCAGCAGCCGGAGCGGGACTAGCACCGGGGAGCTGTTTTTT,CASSRSGTSTGELFF
.,TRBJ1-1,TRBD1,TRBV28,TGTGCCAGCAGAAAACCGGGACAGGGGAACACTGAAGCTTTCTTT,CASRKPGQGNTEAFF
.,TRBJ1-6,.,TRBV25-1,TGTGCCAGCAGTTCCCTGGGGGGGGCCGGAGGGTCACCCCTCCACTTT,CASSSLGGAGGSPLHF
few,TRBJ2-1,.,TRBV7-2,TGTGCCAGCAGCTCCGGGACTCTACGGAATGAGCAGTTCTTC,CASSSGTLRNEQFF
.,TRBJ2-3,TRBD1,TRBV11-2,TGTGCCAGCAGCACCGACAGGGTCAACGCAGATACGCAGTATTTT,CASSTDRVNADTQYF
.,TRBJ2-3,.,TRBV9,TGTGCCAGCAGCGTAGGGCTAGGGGCGGGAAGCACAGATACGCAGTATTTT,CASSVGLGAGSTDTQYF
.,TRBJ1-1,TRBD1,TRBV18,TGTGCCAGCTCGCAACAGGGGGTGAACACTGAAGCTTTCTTT,CASSQQGVNTEAFF
.,TRBJ2-1,TRBD1,TRBV3-1/TRBV3-2,TGTGCCAGCAGCCACAAGATATTGGACAGGAACAATGAGCAGTTCTTC,CASSHKILDRNNEQFF
.,TRBJ1-5,.,TRBV19,TGTGCCAGTCTGACCCCCCGGGAGGGAAGCAATCAGCCCCAGCATTTT,CASLTPREGSNQPQHF
.,TRBJ1-3,.,TRBV9,TGTGCCAGCAGCGTAGGGACCTACTCTGGAAACACCATATATTTT,CASSVGTYSGNTIYF
.,TRBJ2-6,.,TRBV6-2/TRBV6-3,TGTGCCAGCAGTCAAGGGACGTACAGCTCTGGGGCCAACGTCCTGACTTTC,CASSQGTYSSGANVLTF